The rows below give T cell receptor beta chains drawn from one sample of a study of T cell clones after liver transplantation. Repertoires were generated with immunoSEQ multiplex PCR, while TCRdb's copy carries only in-frame clones and drops some. Of under 90,000 clones in the sample, 80% were seen once. The specimen was CD4+ T cells from blood, collected before liver transplant. These TCRs come from a human donor who received a liver transplant. Both conserved end residues are part of each CDR3. The D gene is left open where the match is weak. A clone size is listed for some rows: how often the clone was seen (once, few, many), or a class if it is expanded.

V: TRBV27
size: .
D: .
J: TRBJ1-2
DNA: TGTGCCAGCAGTTTATCGCGGCGGCTCGAGGGCTACACCTTC
CDR3: CASSLSRRLEGYTF

V: TRBV6-6
size: .
D: .
J: TRBJ1-1
DNA: TGTGCCAGCATGGGGAGTGGGGCTGAAGCTTTCTTT
CDR3: CASMGSGAEAFF

V: TRBV20-1
size: .
D: TRBD1
J: TRBJ2-5
DNA: TGCAGTACCAACAGGGGGACGACCCAGTACTTC
CDR3: CSTNRGTTQYF

V: TRBV5-1
size: once
D: .
J: TRBJ1-1
DNA: TGCGCCAGCAGCTTGTATAGTCAGCTGAACACTGAAGCTTTCTTT
CDR3: CASSLYSQLNTEAFF

V: TRBV7-8
size: .
D: .
J: TRBJ1-1
DNA: TGTGCCAGCACATTGGGGGTGAACACTGAAGCTTTCTTT
CDR3: CASTLGVNTEAFF

V: TRBV6-1
size: .
D: TRBD1
J: TRBJ1-4
DNA: TGTGCCAGCAGCCTTACAGGGGGTTGGGGAAAACTGTTTTTT
CDR3: CASSLTGGWGKLFF

V: TRBV5-1
size: .
D: .
J: TRBJ2-1
DNA: TGCGCCAGCAGCTTTGGCGGGATTGACAACTACAATGAGCAGTTCTTC
CDR3: CASSFGGIDNYNEQFF

V: TRBV5-1
size: .
D: .
J: TRBJ2-5
DNA: TGCGCCAGCAGCTTCCAGGGGTCCCAAGAGACCCAGTACTTC
CDR3: CASSFQGSQETQYF

V: TRBV7-9
size: few
D: TRBD1
J: TRBJ1-2
DNA: TGTGCCAGCAGCTTAGTAGGGGGCAGGGGCTACACCTTC
CDR3: CASSLVGGRGYTF

V: TRBV5-1
size: .
D: .
J: TRBJ2-3
DNA: TGCGCCAGCAGCGCCGGCGGGATTCCGAGGGATACGCAGTATTTT
CDR3: CASSAGGIPRDTQYF

V: TRBV30
size: .
D: .
J: TRBJ1-2
DNA: TGTGCCTGGAGCCCCGACACTTACTATGGCTACACCTTC
CDR3: CAWSPDTYYGYTF

V: TRBV2
size: .
D: TRBD1
J: TRBJ2-7
DNA: TGTGCCAGCAGTGAAGCGCTTACAGGGGGCTACGAGCAGTACTTC
CDR3: CASSEALTGGYEQYF

V: TRBV7-6
size: .
D: .
J: TRBJ2-7
DNA: TGTGCCAGCAGCCTATCAATAGGGGGGCGCCGGGTGGGCGAGCAGTACTTC
CDR3: CASSLSIGGRRVGEQYF

V: TRBV9
size: once
D: .
J: TRBJ2-1
DNA: TGTGCCAGCAGCGTAGATTTAGAGCCCCAATACAATGAGCAGTTCTTC
CDR3: CASSVDLEPQYNEQFF

V: TRBV6-6
size: .
D: .
J: TRBJ2-5
DNA: TGTGCCAGCCGGGACTCTCGGGAGACCCAGTACTTC
CDR3: CASRDSRETQYF

V: TRBV5-5
size: .
D: .
J: TRBJ2-3
DNA: TGTGCCAGCAGCTCCGGACATCGAACAGATACGCAGTATTTT
CDR3: CASSSGHRTDTQYF

V: TRBV6-1
size: .
D: .
J: TRBJ1-5
DNA: TGTGCCAGCATGGGCAGGGGACAGCCCCAGCATTTT
CDR3: CASMGRGQPQHF

V: TRBV7-2
size: few
D: TRBD2
J: TRBJ2-7
DNA: TGTGCCAGCAGCCCTAGCGGGCCCTACGAGCAGTACTTC
CDR3: CASSPSGPYEQYF

V: TRBV9
size: .
D: .
J: TRBJ2-1
DNA: TGTGCCAGCAGCGTCTTGGGGGAAGGCTACAATGAGCAGTTCTTC
CDR3: CASSVLGEGYNEQFF

V: TRBV19
size: .
D: TRBD1
J: TRBJ1-5
DNA: TGTGCCAGTAGTATAGTGGACAGGGGAAAACAGCCCCAGCATTTT
CDR3: CASSIVDRGKQPQHF

V: TRBV5-1
size: .
D: .
J: TRBJ1-1
DNA: TGCGCCAGCAAAACCAACACTGAAGCTTTCTTT
CDR3: CASKTNTEAFF

V: TRBV28
size: .
D: TRBD1
J: TRBJ1-2
DNA: TGTGCCAGCAGTTTATGGGGGACAGGCTCGGGTGGCTACACCTTC
CDR3: CASSLWGTGSGGYTF

V: TRBV5-1
size: .
D: .
J: TRBJ1-5
DNA: TGCGCCAGCAGCCCGGAGGACAGCGCATATCAGCCCCAGCATTTT
CDR3: CASSPEDSAYQPQHF

V: TRBV19
size: .
D: .
J: TRBJ1-4
DNA: TGTGCCTCCAACAGGGCGTCTAATGAAAAACTGTTTTTT
CDR3: CASNRASNEKLFF

V: TRBV7-9
size: .
D: .
J: TRBJ1-6
DNA: TGTGCCAGCAGCCTACGGACAGAATCACCCCTCCACTTT
CDR3: CASSLRTESPLHF

V: TRBV19
size: .
D: .
J: TRBJ1-1
DNA: TGTGCCAGTAGTATTGGATTGGGGGCCCATACCTTGAACACTGAAGCTTTCTTT
CDR3: CASSIGLGAHTLNTEAFF

V: TRBV4-1
size: .
D: .
J: TRBJ2-1
DNA: TGCGCCAGCAGCCAAATCGCTTTTCCCATCTCCTACAATGAGCAGTTCTTC
CDR3: CASSQIAFPISYNEQFF

V: TRBV28
size: .
D: .
J: TRBJ1-1
DNA: TGTGCCAGCAGTCTTCGACAGCCCTACACTGAAGCTTTCTTT
CDR3: CASSLRQPYTEAFF

V: TRBV27
size: few
D: TRBD1
J: TRBJ1-2
DNA: TGTGCCAGCAGTCTCGACAGGGACTATGGCTACACCTTC
CDR3: CASSLDRDYGYTF

V: TRBV9
size: .
D: TRBD2
J: TRBJ2-5
DNA: TGTGCCAGCAGCGGGCAGCCGGGGCGGGGGAACCAAGAGACCCAGTACTTC
CDR3: CASSGQPGRGNQETQYF

V: TRBV18
size: .
D: .
J: TRBJ1-3
DNA: TGTGCCAGCTCACCAGGACTAGGGGGACGTTCCTCCGGAAACACCATATATTTT
CDR3: CASSPGLGGRSSGNTIYF

V: TRBV6-6
size: once
D: .
J: TRBJ1-2
DNA: TGTGCCAGCAGTCCTTCAGGAGGTCCCTATGGCTACACCTTC
CDR3: CASSPSGGPYGYTF

V: TRBV7-2
size: .
D: .
J: TRBJ1-1
DNA: TGTGCCAGCAGCTTAATGACTGGGCAGGGAGGGGAGGCTTTCTTT
CDR3: CASSLMTGQGGEAFF

V: TRBV5-1
size: .
D: .
J: TRBJ2-7
DNA: TGCGCCAGCAGAGTCGGGACTGGAACCTACGAGCAGTACTTC
CDR3: CASRVGTGTYEQYF

V: TRBV28
size: .
D: TRBD1
J: TRBJ1-1
DNA: TGTGCCAGCAGTTGGGTCAGGGGGACTGAAGCTTTCTTT
CDR3: CASSWVRGTEAFF

V: TRBV7-2
size: .
D: TRBD2
J: TRBJ2-2
DNA: TGTGCCAGCAGCCCCCCATCGAGACTAGCGTACACCGGGGAGCTGTTTTTT
CDR3: CASSPPSRLAYTGELFF

V: TRBV7-9
size: few
D: .
J: TRBJ2-5
DNA: TGTGCCAGCAGCCTAGGAGGCTCCGGAGAGACCCAGTACTTC
CDR3: CASSLGGSGETQYF

V: TRBV4-2
size: .
D: .
J: TRBJ2-6
DNA: TGTGCCAGCGGTGGTCCCGGCAGGCATCGTCCTGGGGCCAACGTCCTGACTTTC
CDR3: CASGGPGRHRPGANVLTF

V: TRBV28
size: .
D: TRBD2
J: TRBJ2-1
DNA: TGTGCCAGCAGTTCCGGGCACGAGCGGGGCTCCTACAATGAGCAGTTCTTC
CDR3: CASSSGHERGSYNEQFF

V: TRBV25-1
size: .
D: .
J: TRBJ1-3
DNA: TGTGCCAGCAGTGAGGGGCAGAACTCTGGAAACACCATATATTTT
CDR3: CASSEGQNSGNTIYF

V: TRBV28
size: .
D: TRBD1
J: TRBJ1-5
DNA: TGTGCCAGCAGTTTGGAGACAGGGCATCAGCCCCAGCATTTT
CDR3: CASSLETGHQPQHF

V: TRBV7-2
size: .
D: TRBD2
J: TRBJ2-2
DNA: TGTGCCAGCAGCTTACAAGCGGCTAGCGGGAGGGGAGGGGAGCTGTTTTTT
CDR3: CASSLQAASGRGGELFF

V: TRBV4-3
size: .
D: .
J: TRBJ2-3
DNA: TGCGCCAGCAGCCATGAAATTACAGATACGCAGTATTTT
CDR3: CASSHEITDTQYF

V: TRBV6-5
size: .
D: TRBD1
J: TRBJ1-2
DNA: TGTGCCAGCAGCACCACAGGGGGTACGGTCTATGGCTACACCTTC
CDR3: CASSTTGGTVYGYTF